Listed below are T cell receptor beta chains from one sample, sequenced in a study of OX40 agonist ivuxolimab in advanced cancers. Only in-frame clones appear in the TCRdb table, and some are missing; sequencing was by immunoSEQ multiplex PCR. Of about 70,000 clones in the sample, 85% to 90% were seen once. The starting material was CD4+ or CD8+ T cells sorted from blood, obtained in a trial of the OX40 agonist ivuxolimab. The source of these receptors is an adult with an advanced solid tumor such as melanoma, head and neck, liver or kidney cancer. Both conserved end residues are part of each CDR3. The D gene is left open where the match is weak.

j_call	v_call	cdr3_length	d_call	cdr3_aa
TRBJ2-7	TRBV15	12	NA	CATSRAGYEQYF
TRBJ1-5	TRBV28	15	NA	CASSFLSYFNQPQHF
TRBJ2-2	TRBV29-1	16	NA	CSVEWVGLTNTGELFF
TRBJ2-1	TRBV13	15	NA	CASSERIHSYNEQFF
TRBJ1-1	TRBV27	16	NA	CASRGGGQFMNTEAFF
TRBJ2-1	TRBV5-1	16	TRBD2	CASSLLLRGAYNEQFF
TRBJ2-7	TRBV29-1	14	TRBD1	CSVGGTGGPYEQYF
TRBJ1-4	TRBV7-9	16	NA	CASSLTGGGRNEKLFF
TRBJ1-5	TRBV4-1	15	NA	CASSQDMGGDQPQHF
TRBJ2-7	TRBV28	12	NA	CASSLVSYEQYF
TRBJ2-3	TRBV30	19	TRBD2	CAWSVNKRLSGRGTDTQYF
TRBJ2-1	TRBV28	15	TRBD2	CASTLLAGVYNEQFF
TRBJ2-7	TRBV4-1	15	NA	CASREPTGSAGEQYF
TRBJ2-7	TRBV4-2	14	TRBD1	CASSQDPGGYEQYF
TRBJ2-7	TRBV9	13	NA	CASSVLQGGEQYF
TRBJ2-3	TRBV29-1	16	TRBD1	CSVGPPGQGSTDTQYF
TRBJ2-7	TRBV10-3	14	TRBD2	CAISESGASGEQYF
TRBJ2-6	TRBV18	14	NA	CASSTGPGANVLTF
TRBJ2-2	TRBV7-3	16	NA	CASSLTPQGNTGELFF
TRBJ1-1	TRBV7-2	14	NA	CASSFYEGITEAFF
TRBJ2-7	TRBV27	11	NA	CASSSGGEQYF
TRBJ1-1	TRBV7-9	14	TRBD1	CASSPYRGPTEAFF
TRBJ2-7	TRBV29-1	14	NA	CSVEGAGMQSEQYF
TRBJ2-1	TRBV5-6	15	NA	CASSLHGDGLNEQFF
TRBJ1-4	TRBV2	17	NA	CASSEADSDRWSEKLFF
TRBJ2-1	TRBV7-9	12	TRBD1	CASSPDRGEQFF
TRBJ2-5	TRBV7-6	16	TRBD2	CASSFRLAGYQETQYF
TRBJ2-7	TRBV5-1	11	NA	CASSLNSEQYF
TRBJ2-7	TRBV18	15	TRBD1	CASSVRQGLTYEQYF
TRBJ2-1	TRBV27	18	TRBD2	CASSPLYPPSGSNNEQFF
TRBJ1-4	TRBV13	14	TRBD1	CASSVQGADEKLFF
TRBJ2-7	TRBV11-3	15	TRBD1	CASSRDRGVLYEQYF
TRBJ2-1	TRBV18	18	NA	CASSPARQGQRDYNEQFF
TRBJ1-5	TRBV28	15	NA	CASSFGGYSNQPQHF
TRBJ2-2	TRBV9	14	NA	CASTNPGGSGELFF
TRBJ1-4	TRBV4-1	15	TRBD1	CASSPRQGANEKLFF
TRBJ2-1	TRBV4-1	18	TRBD1	CASSQASEKTGGYNEQFF
TRBJ2-1	TRBV9	12	NA	CASRGVNNEQFF
TRBJ1-2	TRBV19	14	NA	CASSIGAGNYGYTF
TRBJ2-2	TRBV21-1	16	NA	CASSKDSQGYTGELFF
TRBJ2-7	TRBV19	14	NA	CASSPTVSSYEQYF
TRBJ2-7	TRBV6-1	14	TRBD1	CASSFRGRSYEQYF
TRBJ2-7	TRBV7-6	16	NA	CASSLRPGANGGEQYF
TRBJ1-1	TRBV5-1	13	NA	CASSLKGDTEAFF
TRBJ1-4	TRBV6-1	13	TRBD1	CASQRTGSEKLFF
TRBJ1-3	TRBV27	14	NA	CASRDLSSGNTIYF
TRBJ2-5	TRBV18	16	NA	CASSPPGRPYQETQYF
TRBJ2-1	TRBV5-6	11	NA	CASSLGLIEVF
TRBJ2-1	TRBV2	16	TRBD2	CASRHRAGDSDNEQFF
TRBJ2-7	TRBV11-3	13	NA	CASSFFVAYEQYF